The T cell receptor (beta chain) under discussion was sequenced for a study of shared T cell receptors in the human thymus. Measured with immunoSEQ multiplex PCR; TCRdb has only the in-frame clones, and not every one. The sample holds more than 300,000 clones, 95% seen once. The V gene lost 3 bases and the J gene lost 3 bases, with 12 bases spanning the gap. This CDR3 is 14 amino acids long. The germline V gene encodes CDR1 SGHDN and CDR2 FVKESK. The material sequenced was thymocytes. This rearrangement joins TRBV14 to TRBJ2-7; possibly TRBD2 for D (5 bases). This TCR was recovered from a human donor. In nucleotides, the CDR3 is TGTGCCAGCAGCCACGGGAACTCCTACTACGAGCAGTACTTC. Its protein is CASSHGNSYYEQYF. Full variable domain (missing parts from reference TRBV14 and TRBJ2-7): EAGVTQFPSHSVIEKGQTVTLRCDPISGHDNLYWYRRVMGKEIKFLLHFVKESKQDESGMPNNRFLAERTGGTYSTLKVQPAELEDSGVYFCASSHGNSYYEQYFGPGTRLTVT.